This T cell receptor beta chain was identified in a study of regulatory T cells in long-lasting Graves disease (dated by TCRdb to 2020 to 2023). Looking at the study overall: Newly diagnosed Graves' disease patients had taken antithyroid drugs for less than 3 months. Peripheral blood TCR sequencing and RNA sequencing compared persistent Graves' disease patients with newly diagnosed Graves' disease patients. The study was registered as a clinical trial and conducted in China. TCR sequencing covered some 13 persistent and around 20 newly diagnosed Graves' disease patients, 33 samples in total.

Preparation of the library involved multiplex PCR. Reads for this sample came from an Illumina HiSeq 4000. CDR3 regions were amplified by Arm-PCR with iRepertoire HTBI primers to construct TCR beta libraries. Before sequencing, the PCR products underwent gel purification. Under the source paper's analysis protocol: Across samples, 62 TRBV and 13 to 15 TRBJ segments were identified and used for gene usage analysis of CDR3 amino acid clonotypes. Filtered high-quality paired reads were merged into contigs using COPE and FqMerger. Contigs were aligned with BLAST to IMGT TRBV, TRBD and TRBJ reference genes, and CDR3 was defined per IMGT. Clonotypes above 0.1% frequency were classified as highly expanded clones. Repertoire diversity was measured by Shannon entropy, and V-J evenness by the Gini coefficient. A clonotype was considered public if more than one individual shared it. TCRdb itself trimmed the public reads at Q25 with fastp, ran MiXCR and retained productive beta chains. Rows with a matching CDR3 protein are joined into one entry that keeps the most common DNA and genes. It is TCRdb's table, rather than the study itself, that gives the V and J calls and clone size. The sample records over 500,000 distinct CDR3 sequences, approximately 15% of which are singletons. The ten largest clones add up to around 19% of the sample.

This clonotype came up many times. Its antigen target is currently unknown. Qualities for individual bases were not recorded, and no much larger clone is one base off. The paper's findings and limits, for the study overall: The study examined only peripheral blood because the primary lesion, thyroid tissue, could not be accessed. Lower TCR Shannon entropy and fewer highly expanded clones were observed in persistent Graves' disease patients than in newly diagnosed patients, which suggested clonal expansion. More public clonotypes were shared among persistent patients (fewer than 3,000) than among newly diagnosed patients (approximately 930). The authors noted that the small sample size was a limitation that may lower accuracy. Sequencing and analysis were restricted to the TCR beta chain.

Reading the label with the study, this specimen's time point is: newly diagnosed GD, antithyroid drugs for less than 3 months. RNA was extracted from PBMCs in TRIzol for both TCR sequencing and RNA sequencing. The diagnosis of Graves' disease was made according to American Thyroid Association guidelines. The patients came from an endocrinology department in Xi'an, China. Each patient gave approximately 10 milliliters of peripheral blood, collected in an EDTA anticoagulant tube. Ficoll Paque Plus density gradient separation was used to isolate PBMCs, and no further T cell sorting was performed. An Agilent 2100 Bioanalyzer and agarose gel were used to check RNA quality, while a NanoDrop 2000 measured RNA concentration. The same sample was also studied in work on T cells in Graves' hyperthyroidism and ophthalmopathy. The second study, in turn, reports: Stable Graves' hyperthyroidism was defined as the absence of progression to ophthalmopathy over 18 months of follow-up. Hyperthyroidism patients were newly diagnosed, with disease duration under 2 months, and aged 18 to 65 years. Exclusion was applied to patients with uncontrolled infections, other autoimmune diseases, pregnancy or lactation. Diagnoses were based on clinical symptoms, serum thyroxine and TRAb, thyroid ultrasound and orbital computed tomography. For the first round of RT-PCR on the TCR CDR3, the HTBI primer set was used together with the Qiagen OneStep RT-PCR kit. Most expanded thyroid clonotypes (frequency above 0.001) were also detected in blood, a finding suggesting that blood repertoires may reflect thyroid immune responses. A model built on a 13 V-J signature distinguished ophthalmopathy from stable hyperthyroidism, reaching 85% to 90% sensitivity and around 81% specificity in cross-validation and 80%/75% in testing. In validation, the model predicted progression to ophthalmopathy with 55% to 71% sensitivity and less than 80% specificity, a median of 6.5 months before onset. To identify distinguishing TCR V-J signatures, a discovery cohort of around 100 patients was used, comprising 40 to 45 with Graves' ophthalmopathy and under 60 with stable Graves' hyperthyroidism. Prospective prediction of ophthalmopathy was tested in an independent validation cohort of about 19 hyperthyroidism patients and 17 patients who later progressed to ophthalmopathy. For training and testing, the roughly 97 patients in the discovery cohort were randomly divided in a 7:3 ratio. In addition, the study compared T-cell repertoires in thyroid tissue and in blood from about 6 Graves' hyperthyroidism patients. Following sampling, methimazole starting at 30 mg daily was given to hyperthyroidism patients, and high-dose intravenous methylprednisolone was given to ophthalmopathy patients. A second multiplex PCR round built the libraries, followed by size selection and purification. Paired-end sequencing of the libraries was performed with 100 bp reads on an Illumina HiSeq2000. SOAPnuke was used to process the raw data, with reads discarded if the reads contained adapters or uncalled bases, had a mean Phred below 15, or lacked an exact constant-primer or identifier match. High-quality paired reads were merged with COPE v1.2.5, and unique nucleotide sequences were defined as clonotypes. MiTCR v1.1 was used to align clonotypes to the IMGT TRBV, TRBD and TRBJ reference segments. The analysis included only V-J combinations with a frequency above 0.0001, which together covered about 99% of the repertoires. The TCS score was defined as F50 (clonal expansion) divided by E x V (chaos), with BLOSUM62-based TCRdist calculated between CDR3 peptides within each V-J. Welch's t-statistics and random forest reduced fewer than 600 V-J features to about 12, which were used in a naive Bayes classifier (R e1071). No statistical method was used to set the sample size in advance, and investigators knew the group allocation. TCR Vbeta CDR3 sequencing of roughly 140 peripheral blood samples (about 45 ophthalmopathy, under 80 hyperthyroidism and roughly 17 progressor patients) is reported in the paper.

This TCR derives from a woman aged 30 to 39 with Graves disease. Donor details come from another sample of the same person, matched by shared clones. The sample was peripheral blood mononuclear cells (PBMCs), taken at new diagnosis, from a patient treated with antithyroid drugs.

DNA sequence: TGCAGCGTGGCGACAGGGGATGAAAAACTGTTTTTT. This codes for CSVATGDEKLFF. Rearrangement joined TRBV29-1 to TRBJ1-4; 8 junctional bases match TRBD1. From a lookup of the germline V gene, CDR1 and CDR2 are SQVTM and ANQGSEA. Clipping removes 6 bases from V and 6 bases from J, with 3 as the unmatched junction base count. From the cysteine up to the phenylalanine, the CDR3 has a length of 12 residues. The CDR3 DNA has 36 bases and is translated from base 1.